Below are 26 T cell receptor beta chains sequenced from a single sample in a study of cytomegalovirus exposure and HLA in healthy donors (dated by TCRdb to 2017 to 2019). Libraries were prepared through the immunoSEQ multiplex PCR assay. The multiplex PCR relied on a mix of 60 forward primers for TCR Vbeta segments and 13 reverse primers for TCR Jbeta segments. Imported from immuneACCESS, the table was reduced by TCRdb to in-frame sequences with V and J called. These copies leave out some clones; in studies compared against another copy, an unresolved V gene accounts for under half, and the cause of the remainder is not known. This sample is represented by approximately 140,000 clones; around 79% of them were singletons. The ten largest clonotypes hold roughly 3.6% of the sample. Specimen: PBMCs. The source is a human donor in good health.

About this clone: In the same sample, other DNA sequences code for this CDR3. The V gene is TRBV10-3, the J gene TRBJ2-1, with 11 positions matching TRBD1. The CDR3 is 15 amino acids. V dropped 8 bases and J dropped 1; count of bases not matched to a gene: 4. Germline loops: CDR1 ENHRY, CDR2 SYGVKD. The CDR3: CAISGTGGSYNEQFF. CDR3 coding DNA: TGTGCCATCTCAGGGACAGGGGGTTCCTACAATGAGCAGTTCTTC.

CDR3 nucleotides: TGCAGCGTGACCTGGACAGTCCAGAGCGCGGAGACCCAGTACTTC. It translates to CSVTWTVQSAETQYF. The gene calls are TRBV29-1 and TRBJ2-5; a possible D gene is TRBD1 (6 bases). The CDR3 spans 15 residues. The V gene lost 6 bases and the J gene lost 5 bases, with 22 bases spanning the gap. Germline CDR1 SQVTM, CDR2 ANQGSEA.

The CDR3 coding sequence is TGTGCCAGCAGTTGGGGGACAGAGGACACTGAAGCTTTCTTT. Protein: CASSWGTEDTEAFF. The V and J genes are TRBV27 and TRBJ1-1; 7 bases line up with TRBD1. The CDR3 is 14 amino acids. The ends lost 4 bases at V and 3 bases at J; junction bases unmatched: 5. CDR1 is MNHEY and CDR2 is SMNVEV in the germline V gene (reference sequence).

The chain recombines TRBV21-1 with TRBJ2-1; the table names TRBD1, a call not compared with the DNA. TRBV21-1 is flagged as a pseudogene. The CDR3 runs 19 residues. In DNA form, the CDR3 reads TGTGCCAGCAGGGATAGGGGACAGGGGAGCGCTAGCGGCCGGAGAGAGCAGTTCTTC. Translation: CASRDRGQGSASGRREQFF.

CDR3 loop: CASSFTNYGYTF. CDR3 nucleotides: TGTGCCAGCAGTTTCACAAACTATGGCTACACCTTC. The rearrangement links TRBV28 to TRBJ1-2; D uncertain. V was clipped by 3 bases and J by 2 bases, with 4 bases between them. Germline-derived CDR1 and CDR2 are MDHEN and SYDVKM. The CDR3 runs to 12 residues.

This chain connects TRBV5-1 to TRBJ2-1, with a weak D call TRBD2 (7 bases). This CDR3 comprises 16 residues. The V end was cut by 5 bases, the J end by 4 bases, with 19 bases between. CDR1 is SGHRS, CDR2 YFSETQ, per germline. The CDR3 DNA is TGCGCCAGCAGGGGGGGCCAGCGGGGAAAATACAATGAGCAGTTCTTC. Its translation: CASRGGQRGKYNEQFF.

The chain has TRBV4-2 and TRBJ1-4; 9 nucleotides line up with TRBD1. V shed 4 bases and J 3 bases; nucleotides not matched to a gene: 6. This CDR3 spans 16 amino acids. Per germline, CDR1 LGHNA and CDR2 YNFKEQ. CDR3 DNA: TGTGCCAGCAGCCGAATTGGACAGGGGTCTAATGAAAAACTGTTTTTT. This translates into CASSRIGQGSNEKLFF.

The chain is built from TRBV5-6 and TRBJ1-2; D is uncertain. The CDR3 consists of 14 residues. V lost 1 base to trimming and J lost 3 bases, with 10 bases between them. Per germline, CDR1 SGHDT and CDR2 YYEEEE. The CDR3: CASSLYVGHYGYTF. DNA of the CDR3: TGTGCCAGCAGCTTGTACGTGGGCCACTATGGCTACACCTTC.

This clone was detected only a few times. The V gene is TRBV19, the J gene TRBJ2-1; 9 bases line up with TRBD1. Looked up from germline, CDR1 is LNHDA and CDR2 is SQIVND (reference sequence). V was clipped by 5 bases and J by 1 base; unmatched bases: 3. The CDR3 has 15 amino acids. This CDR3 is CASSLTGGSYNEQFF. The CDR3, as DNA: TGTGCCAGTAGTTTGACAGGGGGTTCCTACAATGAGCAGTTCTTC.

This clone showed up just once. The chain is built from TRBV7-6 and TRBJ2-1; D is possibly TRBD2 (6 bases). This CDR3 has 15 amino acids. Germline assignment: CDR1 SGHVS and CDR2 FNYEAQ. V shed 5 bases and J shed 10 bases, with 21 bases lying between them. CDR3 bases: TGTGCCAGCAGCACACCGGGAGCCGCCGTGGGAGAGCAGTTCTTC. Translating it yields CASSTPGAAVGEQFF. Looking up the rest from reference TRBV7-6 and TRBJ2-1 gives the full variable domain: GAGVSQSPRYKVTKRGQDVALRCDPISGHVSLYWYRQALGQGPEFLTYFNYEAQQDKSGLPNDRFSAERPEGSISTLTIQRTEQRDSAMYRCASSTPGAAVGEQFFGPGTRLTVL.

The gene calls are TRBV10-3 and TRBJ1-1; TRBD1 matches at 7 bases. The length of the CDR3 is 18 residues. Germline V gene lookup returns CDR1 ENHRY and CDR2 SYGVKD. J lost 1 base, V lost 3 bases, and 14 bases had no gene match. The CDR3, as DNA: TGTGCCATCAGTGATCTTGGGACAGATATCAATCCGAACACTGAAGCTTTCTTT. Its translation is CAISDLGTDINPNTEAFF.

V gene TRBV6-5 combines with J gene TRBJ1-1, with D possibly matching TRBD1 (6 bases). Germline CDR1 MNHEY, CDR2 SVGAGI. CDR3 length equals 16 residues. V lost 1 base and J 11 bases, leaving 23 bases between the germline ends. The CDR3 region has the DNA TGTGCCAGCAGTTACTATGGTGGAGAGGGAACAGGGATCGCTTTCTTT. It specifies CASSYYGGEGTGIAFF.

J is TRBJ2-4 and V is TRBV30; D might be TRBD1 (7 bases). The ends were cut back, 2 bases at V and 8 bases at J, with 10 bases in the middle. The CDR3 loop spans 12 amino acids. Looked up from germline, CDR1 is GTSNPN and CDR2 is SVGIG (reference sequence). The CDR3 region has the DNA TGTGCCTGGAGTTCAGGGGGGCACATTCAGTACTTC. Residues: CAWSSGGHIQYF. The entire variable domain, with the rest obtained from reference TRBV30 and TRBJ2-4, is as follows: SQTIHQWPATLVQPVGSPLSLECTVEGTSNPNLYWYRQAAGRGLQLLFYSVGIGQISSEVPQNLSASRPQDRQFILSSKKLLLSDSGFYLCAWSSGGHIQYFGAGTRLSVL.

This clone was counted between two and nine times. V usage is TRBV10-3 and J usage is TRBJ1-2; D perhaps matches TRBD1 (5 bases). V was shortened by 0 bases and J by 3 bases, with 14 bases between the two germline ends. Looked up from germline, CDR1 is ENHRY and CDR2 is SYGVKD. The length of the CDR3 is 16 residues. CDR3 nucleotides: TGTGCCATCAGTGAGTCGTACGAGAAAGGGGACTATGGCTACACCTTC. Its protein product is CAISESYEKGDYGYTF.

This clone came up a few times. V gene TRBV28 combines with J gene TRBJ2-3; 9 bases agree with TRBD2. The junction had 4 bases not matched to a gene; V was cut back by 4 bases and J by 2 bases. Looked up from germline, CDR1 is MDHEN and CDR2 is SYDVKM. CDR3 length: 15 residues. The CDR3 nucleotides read TGTGCCAGCAGTTCGACTAGCGGCAACACAGATACGCAGTATTTT. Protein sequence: CASSSTSGNTDTQYF.

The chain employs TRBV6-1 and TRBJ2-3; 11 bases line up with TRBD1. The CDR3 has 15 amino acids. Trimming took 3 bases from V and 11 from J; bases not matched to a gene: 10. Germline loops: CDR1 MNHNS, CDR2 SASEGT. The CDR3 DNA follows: TGTGCCAGCAGTGAGGTGGACAGGGGGCGCGGTGGGCAGTATTTT. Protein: CASSEVDRGRGGQYF.

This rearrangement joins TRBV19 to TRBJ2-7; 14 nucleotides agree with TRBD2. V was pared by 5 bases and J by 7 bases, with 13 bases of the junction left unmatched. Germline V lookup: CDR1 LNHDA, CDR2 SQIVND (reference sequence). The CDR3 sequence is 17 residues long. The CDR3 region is CASSPRTSGGPGVEQYF. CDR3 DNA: TGTGCCAGTAGTCCCCGGACTAGCGGGGGGCCCGGTGTGGAGCAGTACTTC.

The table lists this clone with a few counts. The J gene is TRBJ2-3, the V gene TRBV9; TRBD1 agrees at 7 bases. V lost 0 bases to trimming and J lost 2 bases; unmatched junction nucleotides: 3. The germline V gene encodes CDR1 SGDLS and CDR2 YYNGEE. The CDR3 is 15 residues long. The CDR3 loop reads CASSVEGADTDTQYF. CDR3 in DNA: TGTGCCAGCAGCGTAGAGGGGGCCGACACAGATACGCAGTATTTT. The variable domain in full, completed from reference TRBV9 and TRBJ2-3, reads DSGVTQTPKHLITATGQRVTLRCSPRSGDLSVYWYQQSLDQGLQFLIQYYNGEERAKGNILERFSAQQFPDLHSELNLSSLELGDSALYFCASSVEGADTDTQYFGPGTRLTVL.

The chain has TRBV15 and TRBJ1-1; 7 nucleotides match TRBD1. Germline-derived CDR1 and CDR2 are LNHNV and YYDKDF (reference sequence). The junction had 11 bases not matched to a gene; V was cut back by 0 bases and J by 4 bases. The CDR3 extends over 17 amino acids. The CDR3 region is CATSRDFPGGGGTEAFF. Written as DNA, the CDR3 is TGTGCCACCAGCAGAGATTTCCCAGGGGGAGGTGGCACTGAAGCTTTCTTT.

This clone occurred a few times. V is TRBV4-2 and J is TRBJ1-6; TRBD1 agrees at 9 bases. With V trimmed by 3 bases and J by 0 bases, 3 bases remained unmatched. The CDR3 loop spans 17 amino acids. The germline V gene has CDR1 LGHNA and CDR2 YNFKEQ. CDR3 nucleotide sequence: TGTGCCAGCAGCCACGGACAGGGGAGCTCCTATAATTCACCCCTCCACTTT. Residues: CASSHGQGSSYNSPLHF.

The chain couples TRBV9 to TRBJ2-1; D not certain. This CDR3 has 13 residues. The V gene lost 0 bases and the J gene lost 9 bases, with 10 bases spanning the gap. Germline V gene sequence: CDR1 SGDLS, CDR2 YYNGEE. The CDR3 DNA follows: TGTGCCAGCAGCGTAGCGGAGCGAGGTGAGCAGTTCTTC. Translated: CASSVAERGEQFF.

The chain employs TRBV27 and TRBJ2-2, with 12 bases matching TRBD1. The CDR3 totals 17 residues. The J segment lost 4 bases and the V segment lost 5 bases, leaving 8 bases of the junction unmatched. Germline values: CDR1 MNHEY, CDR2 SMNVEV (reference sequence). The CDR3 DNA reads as TGTGCCAGCAGTCTCCCGGGACAGGGGGCCGTCACCGGGGAGCTGTTTTTT. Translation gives CASSLPGQGAVTGELFF.

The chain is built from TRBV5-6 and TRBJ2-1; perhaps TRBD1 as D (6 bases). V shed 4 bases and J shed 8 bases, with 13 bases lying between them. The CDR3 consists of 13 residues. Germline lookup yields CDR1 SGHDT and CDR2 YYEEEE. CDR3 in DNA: TGTGCCAGCAGCACCACAGGGTGGGATGAGCAGTTCTTC. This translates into CASSTTGWDEQFF.

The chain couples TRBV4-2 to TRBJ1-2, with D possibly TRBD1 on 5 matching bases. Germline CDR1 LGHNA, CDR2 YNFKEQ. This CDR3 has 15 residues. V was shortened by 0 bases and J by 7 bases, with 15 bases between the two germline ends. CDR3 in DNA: TGTGCCAGCAGCCAAGACTATCGGGGGGAATCTGGCTACACCTTC. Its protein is CASSQDYRGESGYTF.

This CDR3 reads CASQKEAATGELFF. The DNA of the CDR3 is TGCGCCAGCCAGAAAGAAGCGGCCACCGGGGAGCTGTTTTTT. V and J are TRBV5-1 and TRBJ2-2; the D gene is possibly TRBD2 (5 bases). Germline V gives CDR1 SGHRS, CDR2 YFSETQ. The CDR3 is 14 residues long. V shed 7 bases and J shed 4 bases, with 14 bases lying between them.

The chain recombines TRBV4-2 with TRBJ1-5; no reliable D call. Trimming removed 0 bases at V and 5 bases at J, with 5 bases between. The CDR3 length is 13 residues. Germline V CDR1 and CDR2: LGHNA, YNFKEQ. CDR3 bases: TGTGCCAGCAGCCAAGATCTACATCAGCCCCAGCATTTT. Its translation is CASSQDLHQPQHF.